This entry lists 25 T cell receptor beta chains sequenced from one sample in a study of cytomegalovirus exposure and HLA in healthy donors. TCRdb keeps only in-frame clones here, not all; method: immunoSEQ multiplex PCR. The sample lists about 280,000 clones, approximately 88% occurring once. Sample: PBMCs. These receptors were taken from a woman aged 18 to 35 in good health and CMV-seronegative.

The chain employs TRBV28 and TRBJ2-3; possibly TRBD2 for D (6 bases). V was pared by 7 bases and J by 3 bases, with 20 bases between. Germline V lookup: CDR1 MDHEN, CDR2 SYDVKM. This CDR3 has 16 residues. The CDR3 here is CASNFLGLGRTDTQYF. Here the CDR3 DNA reads TGTGCCAGCAACTTCCTGGGACTGGGGAGGACAGATACGCAGTATTTT.

The V gene is TRBV9, the J gene TRBJ1-2; a possible D gene is TRBD1 (6 bases). The CDR3 totals 14 residues. The germline CDR1 and CDR2 sequences are SGDLS and YYNGEE. The V gene lost 0 bases and the J gene lost 7 bases, with 13 bases spanning the gap. The CDR3 DNA reads as TGTGCCAGCAGCGTAGAGGGGGGAGGGATTGGCTACACCTTC. Its translation: CASSVEGGGIGYTF.

This chain uses TRBV7-3 with TRBJ2-3; tentatively, D is TRBD1 (6 bases). V was clipped by 3 bases and J by 1 base, with 11 bases between them. The CDR3 runs to 15 residues. Germline V gene data show CDR1 as SGHTA and CDR2 as FQGTGA. CDR3 sequence reads: CASSLADSGTDTQYF. For the CDR3, the DNA is TGTGCCAGCAGCTTGGCGGACAGCGGCACAGATACGCAGTATTTT.

The DNA for the CDR3 is TGTGCCAGCAGTTACCAAGGGGGCACTGAAGCTTTCTTT. Encoded protein: CASSYQGGTEAFF. The chain has TRBV6-5 and TRBJ1-1; the D gene is possibly TRBD1 (6 bases). The CDR3 is made up of 13 amino acids. In germline, CDR1 is MNHEY, CDR2 SVGAGI. V shed 2 bases and J shed 4 bases, with 8 bases lying between them.

J is TRBJ2-1 and V is TRBV10-3; D not certain. Per the germline V gene, CDR1 is ENHRY and CDR2 is SYGVKD. V lost 5 bases, J lost 8 bases, and 10 bases lay in between. The CDR3 is 12 amino acids. This chain's CDR3 is CAISSRSDEQFF. The CDR3 DNA reads TGTGCCATCAGTTCTAGGTCCGATGAGCAGTTCTTC.

V and J are TRBV5-4 and TRBJ2-2, with D tentatively TRBD1 (5 bases). Germline V lookup: CDR1 SGHNT, CDR2 YYREEE (reference sequence). Between the trimmed V and J ends, which lost 0 bases and 6 bases, there was a span of 15 bases. This CDR3 has 16 residues. The CDR3 region is CASSLGARVGSGELFF. The CDR3 DNA sequence: TGTGCCAGCAGCTTGGGGGCCAGGGTTGGGTCCGGGGAGCTGTTTTTT.

The V and J genes are TRBV5-1 and TRBJ2-1; 7 bases fit TRBD2. The CDR3 extends over 15 amino acids. V was pared by 4 bases and J by 2 bases, with 6 bases of the junction left unmatched. CDR1 SGHRS and CDR2 YFSETQ come from the germline V gene. CDR3 sequence: CASSPPSGAYNEQFF. The CDR3 DNA sequence: TGCGCCAGCAGCCCGCCTAGCGGAGCCTACAATGAGCAGTTCTTC.

V usage is TRBV6-1 and J usage is TRBJ2-3; D is unresolved. V shed 2 bases and J shed 6 bases, with 15 bases lying between them. CDR3 length equals 15 residues. Per the germline V gene, CDR1 is MNHNS and CDR2 is SASEGT. Here the CDR3 DNA reads TGTGCCAGCAGTGAAAGAGAGAGGATTTCGGATACGCAGTATTTT. It yields the protein CASSERERISDTQYF.

The chain is built from TRBV28 and TRBJ2-7, with TRBD2 identical over 9 bases. CDR1 and CDR2 from the germline V gene are MDHEN and SYDVKM. The CDR3 has 19 amino acids. V lost 2 bases to trimming and J lost 1 base; unmatched junction nucleotides: 15. The CDR3 DNA sequence: TGTGCCAGCAGTTTAGATGGATTGTCTAGCGGGGCAAGGTCCTACGAGCAGTACTTC. It is translated as CASSLDGLSSGARSYEQYF.

This clone was seen more than once but under ten times. V and J are TRBV28 and TRBJ2-2, with D hard to call. This CDR3 comprises 16 residues. V lost 3 bases and J lost 5, with 16 bases in between. CDR1 MDHEN and CDR2 SYDVKM come from the germline V gene. CDR3 protein: CASSFHEALGTGELFF. CDR3 in DNA: TGTGCCAGCAGTTTCCATGAGGCCCTAGGAACCGGGGAGCTGTTTTTT.

The CDR3 is CASSVGSQGYEQYF. Here the CDR3 DNA reads TGTGCCAGCAGCGTAGGAAGCCAGGGCTACGAGCAGTACTTC. V gene TRBV9 combines with J gene TRBJ2-7; possibly TRBD1 for D (5 bases). Germline V CDR1 and CDR2: SGDLS, YYNGEE. The CDR3 consists of 14 residues. V lost 0 bases, J lost 3 bases, and 10 bases lay in between.

J is TRBJ2-5 and V is TRBV7-6; D possibly corresponds to TRBD2 (6 bases). Looked up from germline, CDR1 is SGHVS and CDR2 is FNYEAQ. Trimming stripped 5 bases from V and 2 bases from J, with 15 bases between. The CDR3 extends over 15 amino acids. The CDR3 DNA sequence: TGTGCCAGCAGCCCGGGCGGACTAAAACAAGAGACCCAGTACTTC. Encoded protein: CASSPGGLKQETQYF.

The V call is TRBV7-2, the J call TRBJ2-5, with 7 bases aligning to TRBD2. Germline trimming cut 2 bases from V and 4 bases from J; bases unmatched to any gene: 10. Germline lookup yields CDR1 SGHTA and CDR2 FQGNSA. This CDR3 contains 16 residues. CDR3 nucleotides: TGTGCCAGCAGCTTACCCAGCGGGACGAGCAGAGAGACCCAGTACTTC. As protein: CASSLPSGTSRETQYF.

The genes are TRBV6-5 and TRBJ1-3; possible D gene TRBD1, 5 bases. The V end was cut by 0 bases, the J end by 2 bases, with 8 bases between. Germline V lookup: CDR1 MNHEY, CDR2 SVGAGI. The CDR3 loop spans 15 amino acids. The CDR3 reads CASSYSAGPGNTIYF. The CDR3 DNA sequence: TGTGCCAGCAGTTACTCAGCAGGGCCTGGAAACACCATATATTTT.

The chain uses TRBV28 and TRBJ2-7, with TRBD2 identical over 8 bases. This CDR3 has 13 amino acids. The V gene end was trimmed by 9 bases and the J gene end by 0 bases; junction bases not matched to a gene: 4. Germline CDR1 is MDHEN and CDR2 is SYDVKM. The CDR3 DNA reads as TGTGCCAGTAGCGGGACCCCCTCCTACGAGCAGTACTTC. Protein product: CASSGTPSYEQYF.

The V and J genes are TRBV9 and TRBJ2-1, with D perhaps TRBD1 (5 bases). Per germline, CDR1 SGDLS and CDR2 YYNGEE. The CDR3 spans 16 residues. The V end lost 3 bases, the J end lost 0 bases, and 13 bases lay between the germline ends. CDR3 loop: CASSGAGPSSYNEQFF. The CDR3 nucleotides read TGTGCCAGCAGCGGAGCAGGGCCAAGCTCCTACAATGAGCAGTTCTTC.

On this clone itself: Sequence at one end of the junction differs from germline and may be a read error. The same CDR3 also results from other DNA sequences found in this sample. This chain connects TRBV6-6 to TRBJ1-5; perhaps TRBD1 as D (6 bases). The germline gives CDR1 MNHNY, CDR2 SVGAGI (reference sequence). The CDR3 runs 14 residues. The CDR3 sequence: CASSYQGTFQPQHF. DNA of the CDR3: TGTGCCAGTAGTTATCAGGGGACCTTCCAGCCCCAGCATTTT.

The J gene is TRBJ2-1, the V gene TRBV15; D might be TRBD1 (6 bases). Germline assignment: CDR1 LNHNV and CDR2 YYDKDF (reference sequence). The germline V and J ends were trimmed by 2 bases and 7 bases, with 21 bases remaining between them. The CDR3 has 17 residues. This CDR3 reads CATSRPQGPPLGNEQFF. The CDR3 nucleotides are TGTGCCACCAGCAGACCACAGGGACCTCCTTTGGGAAATGAGCAGTTCTTC.

The CDR3 here is CASSTGTALDEQYF. The CDR3 DNA sequence: TGTGCCAGCAGCACCGGGACAGCCTTAGACGAGCAGTACTTC. This chain uses TRBV6-1 with TRBJ2-7; 7 bases line up with TRBD1. V lost 6 bases, J lost 5 bases, and 10 bases stayed unmatched. The CDR3 is 14 residues long. Germline lookup yields CDR1 MNHNS and CDR2 SASEGT.

V gene TRBV6-6 combines with J gene TRBJ1-1; TRBD1 matches 7 bases. V shed 11 bases, J shed 4 bases, and the junction held 10 bases outside the gene matches. This CDR3 spans 13 amino acids. Germline assignment: CDR1 MNHNY and CDR2 SVGAGI (reference sequence). CDR3 DNA sequence: TGTGCCGGCCGGGACAGCCGGTCCACTGAAGCTTTCTTT. Encoded protein: CAGRDSRSTEAFF.

The chain is built from TRBV12-2 and TRBJ1-2; the table assigns TRBD1, which was not confirmed against the DNA. TRBV12-2 is noted as a pseudogene. The CDR3 consists of 15 residues. The CDR3 region has the DNA TGTGCAAGTCGCTTAGTTGCAGGGCTTAACTATGGCTACACCTTC. Translation gives CASRLVAGLNYGYTF.

As regards this clone: The same CDR3 arises from other DNA sequences in this sample as well. The chain recombines TRBV5-6 with TRBJ2-7; D call uncertain. The CDR3 consists of 13 residues. The V gene's germline CDR1 is SGHDT and CDR2 YYEEEE. V lost 1 base, J lost 0 bases, and 5 bases lay in between. This CDR3 reads CASSLSLSYEQYF. The CDR3 DNA follows: TGTGCCAGCAGCTTGTCACTCTCCTACGAGCAGTACTTC. Full variable domain (outside the CDR3, taken from reference TRBV5-6 and TRBJ2-7): DAGVTQSPTHLIKTRGQQVTLRCSPKSGHDTVSWYQQALGQGPQFIFQYYEEEERQRGNFPDRFSGHQFPNYSSELNVNALLLGDSALYLCASSLSLSYEQYFGPGTRLTVT.

The chain uses TRBV28 and TRBJ2-7; D remains unclear. The CDR3 sequence is 14 residues long. V was trimmed by 5 bases and J by 0 bases, leaving 11 bases between them. CDR1 is MDHEN and CDR2 is SYDVKM in the germline V gene. CDR3 residues: CASSVQASSYEQYF. In DNA, the CDR3 is TGTGCCAGCAGTGTTCAGGCGAGCTCCTACGAGCAGTACTTC.

The chain carries TRBV27 and TRBJ1-4, with D maybe TRBD1 (5 bases). Per germline, CDR1 MNHEY and CDR2 SMNVEV (reference sequence). The CDR3 consists of 17 residues. The V end was cut by 5 bases, the J end by 7 bases, with 23 bases between. CDR3: CASSPLNRALGGEKLFF. CDR3 in DNA: TGTGCCAGCAGTCCGCTGAACCGGGCCCTCGGGGGTGAAAAACTGTTTTTT. The entire variable domain, with the rest obtained from reference TRBV27 and TRBJ1-4, is as follows: EAQVTQNPRYLITVTGKKLTVTCSQNMNHEYMSWYRQDPGLGLRQIYYSMNVEVTDKGDVPEGYKVSRKEKRNFPLILESPSPNQTSLYFCASSPLNRALGGEKLFFGSGTQLSVL.

V gene TRBV5-1 combines with J gene TRBJ2-1; TRBD2 is a possible D gene (5 bases). The CDR3 has 13 amino acids. Deletions cut 5 bases from V and 6 bases from J, with 12 bases between. Germline V gene sequence: CDR1 SGHRS, CDR2 YFSETQ. CDR3 sequence: CASSFGLFNEQFF. CDR3 coding DNA: TGCGCCAGCAGTTTCGGACTTTTCAATGAGCAGTTCTTC.